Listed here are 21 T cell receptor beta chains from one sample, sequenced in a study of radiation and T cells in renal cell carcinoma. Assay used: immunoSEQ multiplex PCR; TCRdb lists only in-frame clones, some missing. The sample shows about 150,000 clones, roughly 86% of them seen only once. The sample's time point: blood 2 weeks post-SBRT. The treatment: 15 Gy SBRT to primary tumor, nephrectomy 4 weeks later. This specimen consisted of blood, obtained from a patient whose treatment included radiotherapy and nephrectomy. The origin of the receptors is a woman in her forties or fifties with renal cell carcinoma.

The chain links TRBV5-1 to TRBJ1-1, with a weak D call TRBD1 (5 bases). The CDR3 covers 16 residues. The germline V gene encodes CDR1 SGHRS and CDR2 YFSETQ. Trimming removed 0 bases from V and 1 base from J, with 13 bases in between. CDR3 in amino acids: CASSLGGARGNTEAFF. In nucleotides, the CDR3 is TGCGCCAGCAGCTTGGGAGGGGCGAGAGGGAACACTGAAGCTTTCTTT.

The CDR3 coding sequence is TGTGCCAGCCAGCTTGGGGGGGATACGCAGTATTTT. Translating it yields CASQLGGDTQYF. The genes are TRBV5-4 and TRBJ2-3; D may be TRBD2 (6 bases). This CDR3 has 12 residues. V was pared by 7 bases and J by 6 bases, with 12 bases between. Looked up from germline, CDR1 is SGHNT and CDR2 is YYREEE (reference sequence).

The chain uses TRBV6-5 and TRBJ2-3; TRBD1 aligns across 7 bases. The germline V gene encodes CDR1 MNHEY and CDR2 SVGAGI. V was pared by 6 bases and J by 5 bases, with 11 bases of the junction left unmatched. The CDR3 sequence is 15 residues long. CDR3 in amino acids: CASSPRQGVRDTQYF. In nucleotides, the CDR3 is TGTGCCAGCAGCCCCCGACAGGGAGTCAGAGATACGCAGTATTTT.

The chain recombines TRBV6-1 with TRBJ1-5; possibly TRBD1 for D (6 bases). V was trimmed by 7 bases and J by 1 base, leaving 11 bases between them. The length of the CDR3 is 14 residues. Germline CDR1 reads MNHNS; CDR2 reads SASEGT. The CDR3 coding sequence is TGTGCCAGCACACAGGGTAGGAGCAATCAGCCCCAGCATTTT. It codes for CASTQGRSNQPQHF.

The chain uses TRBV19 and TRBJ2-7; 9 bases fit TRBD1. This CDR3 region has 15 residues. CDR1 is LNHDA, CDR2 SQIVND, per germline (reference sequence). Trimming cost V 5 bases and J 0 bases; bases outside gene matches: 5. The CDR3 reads CASSADRGGSYEQYF. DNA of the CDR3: TGTGCCAGTAGTGCGGACAGGGGAGGCTCCTACGAGCAGTACTTC.

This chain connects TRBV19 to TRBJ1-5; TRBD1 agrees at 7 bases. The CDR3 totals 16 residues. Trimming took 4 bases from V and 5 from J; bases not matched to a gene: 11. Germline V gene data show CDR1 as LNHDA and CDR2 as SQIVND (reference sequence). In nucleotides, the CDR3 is TGTGCCAGTAGTACCGGACACCAAGGGGGCCATCAGCCCCAGCATTTT. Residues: CASSTGHQGGHQPQHF.

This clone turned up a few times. In DNA form, the CDR3 reads TGTGCCAGCAGCTTAGAACGGTTTGGGTCACCCCTCCACTTT. Translation gives CASSLERFGSPLHF. This rearrangement joins TRBV7-2 to TRBJ1-6; unclear D gene. The CDR3 contains 14 residues. Germline lookup yields CDR1 SGHTA and CDR2 FQGNSA. V gave up 1 base and J gave up 10 bases, with 11 bases separating them. Together with reference TRBV7-2 and TRBJ1-6, the CDR3 gives the full variable domain: GAGVSQSPSNKVTEKGKDVELRCDPISGHTALYWYRQSLGQGLEFLIYFQGNSAPDKSGLPSDRFSAERTGGSVSTLTIQRTQQEDSAVYLCASSLERFGSPLHFGNGTRLTVT.

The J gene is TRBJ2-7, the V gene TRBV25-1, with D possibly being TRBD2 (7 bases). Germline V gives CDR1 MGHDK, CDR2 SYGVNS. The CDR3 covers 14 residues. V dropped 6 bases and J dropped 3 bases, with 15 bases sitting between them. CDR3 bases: TGTGCCAGCAGCCAATACAGGGACTACTACGAGCAGTACTTC. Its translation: CASSQYRDYYEQYF.

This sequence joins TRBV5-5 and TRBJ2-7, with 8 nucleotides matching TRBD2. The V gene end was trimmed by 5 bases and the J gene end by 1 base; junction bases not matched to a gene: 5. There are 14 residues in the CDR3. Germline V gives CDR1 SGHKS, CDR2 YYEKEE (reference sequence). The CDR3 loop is CASRGREGSYEQYF. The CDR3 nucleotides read TGTGCCAGCAGGGGCCGGGAGGGGTCCTACGAGCAGTACTTC.

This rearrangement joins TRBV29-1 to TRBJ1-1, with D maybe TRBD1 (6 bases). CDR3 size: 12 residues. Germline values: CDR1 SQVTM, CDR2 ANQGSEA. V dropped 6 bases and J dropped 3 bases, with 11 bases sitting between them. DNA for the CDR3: TGCAGCGTATCGAAGGGGGACACTGAAGCTTTCTTT. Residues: CSVSKGDTEAFF.

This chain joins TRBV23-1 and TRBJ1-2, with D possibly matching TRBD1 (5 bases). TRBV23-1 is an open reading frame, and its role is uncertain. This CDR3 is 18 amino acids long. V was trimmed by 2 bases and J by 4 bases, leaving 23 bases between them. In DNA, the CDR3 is TGCGCCAGCAGTCAAGTAAGGGAGGGGATATCTGTCTTCTATGGCTACACCTTC. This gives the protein CASSQVREGISVFYGYTF.

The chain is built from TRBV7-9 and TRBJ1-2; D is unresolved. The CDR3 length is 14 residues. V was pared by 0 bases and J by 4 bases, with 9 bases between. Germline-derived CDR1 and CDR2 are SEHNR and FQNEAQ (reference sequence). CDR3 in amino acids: CASSLAQNPYGYTF. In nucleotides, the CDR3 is TGTGCCAGCAGCTTAGCACAGAACCCCTATGGCTACACCTTC. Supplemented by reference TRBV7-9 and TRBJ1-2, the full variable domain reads DTGVSQNPRHKITKRGQNVTFRCDPISEHNRLYWYRQTLGQGPEFLTYFQNEAQLEKSRLLSDRFSAERPKGSFSTLEIQRTEQGDSAMYLCASSLAQNPYGYTFGSGTRLTVV.

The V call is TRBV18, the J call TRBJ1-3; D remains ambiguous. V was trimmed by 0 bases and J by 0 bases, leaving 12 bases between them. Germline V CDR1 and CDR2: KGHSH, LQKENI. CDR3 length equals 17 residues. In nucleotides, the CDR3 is TGTGCCAGCTCACCACCGCCACGCTTTGTCTCTGGAAACACCATATATTTT. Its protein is CASSPPPRFVSGNTIYF.

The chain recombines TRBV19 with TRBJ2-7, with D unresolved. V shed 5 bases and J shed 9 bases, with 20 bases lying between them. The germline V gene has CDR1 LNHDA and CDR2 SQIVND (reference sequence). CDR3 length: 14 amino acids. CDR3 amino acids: CASSAESTSSVQYF. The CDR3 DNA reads TGTGCCAGTAGTGCTGAAAGTACCTCCTCCGTGCAGTACTTC.

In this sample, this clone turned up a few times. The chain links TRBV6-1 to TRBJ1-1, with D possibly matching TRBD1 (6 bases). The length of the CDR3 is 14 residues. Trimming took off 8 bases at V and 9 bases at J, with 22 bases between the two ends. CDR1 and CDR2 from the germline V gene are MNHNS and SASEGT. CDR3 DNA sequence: TGTGCCAGCCCGGGGGAGGGGGGCGAGGGGAAAGCTTTCTTT. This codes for CASPGEGGEGKAFF.

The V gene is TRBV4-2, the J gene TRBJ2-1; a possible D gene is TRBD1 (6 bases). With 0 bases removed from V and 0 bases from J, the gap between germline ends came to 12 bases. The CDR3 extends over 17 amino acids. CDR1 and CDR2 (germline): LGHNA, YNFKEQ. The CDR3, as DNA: TGTGCCAGCAGCCAAGATTTGACAGGAATCTCCTACAATGAGCAGTTCTTC. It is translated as CASSQDLTGISYNEQFF.

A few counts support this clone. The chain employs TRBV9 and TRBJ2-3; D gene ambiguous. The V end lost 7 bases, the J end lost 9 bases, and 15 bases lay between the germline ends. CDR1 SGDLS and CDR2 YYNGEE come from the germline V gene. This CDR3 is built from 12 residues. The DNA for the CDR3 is TGTGCCAGCTCTCCGGCGCCTGGAACGCAGTATTTT. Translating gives CASSPAPGTQYF.

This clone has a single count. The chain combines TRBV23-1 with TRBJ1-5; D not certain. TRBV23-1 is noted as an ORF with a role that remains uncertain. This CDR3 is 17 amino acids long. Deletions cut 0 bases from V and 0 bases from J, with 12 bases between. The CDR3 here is CASSQSTDRYSNQPQHF. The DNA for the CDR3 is TGCGCCAGCAGTCAATCTACAGATCGTTATAGCAATCAGCCCCAGCATTTT.

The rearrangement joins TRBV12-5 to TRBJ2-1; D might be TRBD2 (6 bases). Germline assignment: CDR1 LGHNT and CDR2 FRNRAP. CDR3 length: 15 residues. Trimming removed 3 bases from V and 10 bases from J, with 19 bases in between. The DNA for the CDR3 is TGTGCTAGTGGTTTAATCCTCCGGGGGTTGGGAGAGCAGTTCTTC. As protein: CASGLILRGLGEQFF.

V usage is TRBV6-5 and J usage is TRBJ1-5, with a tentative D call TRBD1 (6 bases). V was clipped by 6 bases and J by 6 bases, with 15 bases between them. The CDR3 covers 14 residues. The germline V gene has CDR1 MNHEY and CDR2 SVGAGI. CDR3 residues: CASSPTRGAQPQHF. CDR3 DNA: TGTGCCAGCAGCCCTACGAGGGGGGCTCAGCCCCAGCATTTT.

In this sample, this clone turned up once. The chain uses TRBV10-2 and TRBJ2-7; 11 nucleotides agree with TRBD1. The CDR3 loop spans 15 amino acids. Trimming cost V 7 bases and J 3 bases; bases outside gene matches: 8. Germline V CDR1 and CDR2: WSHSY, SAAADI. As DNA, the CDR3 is TGCGCCAGCAATCCTCGGACAGGGGGCATCTACGAGCAGTACTTC. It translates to CASNPRTGGIYEQYF.